A selection of T cell receptor beta chains follows, all from one sample in a study of T-cell reconstitution after alpha-beta-depleted transplantation in children. TCRdb called the PCR reads again in MiXCR, with one record for every CDR3 protein. This table holds more than 90,000 distinct CDR3 sequences, 10% found once. The sample here was PBMCs, taken before TCRalphabeta/CD19-depleted stem cell transplant. The source is a boy younger than 10 with acute lymphoblastic leukemia, due to receive a stem cell transplant. The CDR3 runs from the conserved cysteine through the conserved F or W. Each record gives: V gene, D gene, clone size, J gene, CDR3 protein, CDR3 DNA. A D gene is named only where the DNA matches it firmly. Expanded clones are given a class, and other clones once, few, many or no size at all.

>TRBV9|NA|few|TRBJ2-1
CASSGPWGDNEQFF
TGTGCCAGCAGCGGACCCTGGGGGGACAATGAGCAGTTCTTC
>TRBV4-1|NA|few|TRBJ2-7
CASSQEQGRYDRYEQYF
TGCGCCAGCAGCCAAGAACAGGGTCGCTACGATCGCTACGAGCAGTACTTC
>TRBV12-3/TRBV12-4|TRBD2|many|TRBJ2-7
CASSLQAGDYEQYF
TGTGCCAGCAGTTTACAGGCGGGAGACTACGAGCAGTACTTC
>TRBV14|NA|NA|TRBJ2-1
CASSQNRREQFF
TGTGCCAGCAGCCAAAACCGTAGGGAGCAGTTCTTC
>TRBV12-5|NA|NA|TRBJ2-1
CASGLVPRGNEQFF
TGTGCTAGTGGTTTGGTCCCTAGGGGCAATGAGCAGTTCTTC
>TRBV30|TRBD1|NA|TRBJ2-3
CASGQGEDTQYF
TGTGCCTCGGGACAGGGGGAAGATACGCAGTATTTT
>TRBV6-5|NA|many|TRBJ1-2
CASSYARVNGGYGYTF
TGTGCCAGCAGTTACGCCAGGGTGAATGGTGGTTATGGCTACACCTTC
>TRBV14|TRBD1|NA|TRBJ2-3
CASSPLRQGAQYF
TGTGCCAGCAGCCCGCTAAGACAGGGCGCGCAGTATTTT
>TRBV6-1|NA|NA|TRBJ2-1
CASPVGVADNEQFF
TGTGCCAGCCCGGTAGGGGTAGCGGACAATGAGCAGTTCTTC
>TRBV12-3/TRBV12-4|NA|NA|TRBJ1-6
CASSLGRVRADSPLHF
TGTGCCAGCAGTTTAGGTCGTGTCAGGGCCGATTCACCCCTCCACTTT
>TRBV6-4|TRBD2|few|TRBJ2-1
CASSDGGSSYNEQFF
TGTGCCAGCAGTGACGGCGGGAGCTCCTACAATGAGCAGTTCTTC